This T cell receptor (beta chain) appears in the sequencing data of a study of shared clonotypes between healthy human individuals. General study findings and limits: As a rule, naive subsets had a larger estimated richness than memory subsets.

As for this clone: As yet, its antigen is unknown.

Genomic DNA (from each subset) was split evenly across several immunoSEQ plates. Sequenced by immunoSEQ multiplex PCR; TCRdb stores in-frame clones only, minus some. The sample has some 2,000,000 clones; over 85% are singletons. The CDR3 length is 16 residues. Losses at the gene ends were 5 bases for V and 8 bases for J; bases not matched to a gene: 13. Germline V CDR1 and CDR2: ENHRY, SYGVKD. Sequencing was carried out using naive CD4+ T cells sorted from blood. The subset here: CD45RA+ positively selected. This sequence originates from a young man in good health. The J gene is TRBJ1-4, the V gene TRBV10-3; the match to TRBD1 covers 8 bases. CDR3 in amino acids: CAISPGQDSRLEKLFF. The DNA of the CDR3 is TGTGCCATCAGTCCGGGACAGGATTCCCGTTTGGAAAAACTGTTTTTT.